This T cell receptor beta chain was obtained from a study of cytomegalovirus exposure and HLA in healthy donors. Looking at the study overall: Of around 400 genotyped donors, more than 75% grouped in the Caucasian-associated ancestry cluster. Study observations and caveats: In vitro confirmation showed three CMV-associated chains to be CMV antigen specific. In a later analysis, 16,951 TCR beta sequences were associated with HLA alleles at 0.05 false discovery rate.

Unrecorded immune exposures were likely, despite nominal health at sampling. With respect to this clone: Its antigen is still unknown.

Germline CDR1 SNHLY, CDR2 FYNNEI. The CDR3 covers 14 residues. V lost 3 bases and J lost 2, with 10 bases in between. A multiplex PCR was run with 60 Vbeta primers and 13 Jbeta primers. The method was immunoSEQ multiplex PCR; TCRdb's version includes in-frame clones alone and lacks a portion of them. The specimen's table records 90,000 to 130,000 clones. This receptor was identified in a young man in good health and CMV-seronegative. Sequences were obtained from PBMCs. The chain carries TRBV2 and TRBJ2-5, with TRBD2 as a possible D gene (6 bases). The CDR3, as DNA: TGTGCCAGCAGTGAGAAGGGGACTCAAGAGACCCAGTACTTC. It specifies CASSEKGTQETQYF.